This TCR beta chain comes out of a study of cytomegalovirus exposure and HLA in healthy donors. This CDR3 region has 15 residues. Germline V gives CDR1 LNHDA, CDR2 SQIVND (reference sequence). Trimming cost V 5 bases and J 4 bases; bases outside gene matches: 10. PCR used 60 Vbeta primers and 13 Jbeta primers. Generated by immunoSEQ multiplex PCR, the TCRdb table keeps only in-frame clones and is missing some. The table has under 200,000 clones, roughly 13% seen once. This clone has a single count. The receptor comes from a man aged 50-59 years in good health and CMV-seropositive. Sequenced: PBMCs. This rearrangement joins TRBV19 to TRBJ1-1; the match to TRBD1 covers 7 bases. CDR3 coding DNA: TGTGCCAGTAGTGCTGAGACAGGGTACAGCACTGAAGCTTTCTTT. This codes for CASSAETGYSTEAFF.